These T cell receptor beta chains were read from a single sample in a study of long-term antiretroviral therapy in people with HIV. Method: immunoSEQ multiplex PCR; TCRdb's copy keeps in-frame clones and lacks some. The data hold 20,000 to 30,000 clones, with roughly 87% observed a single time. Sequencing was performed on unsorted PBMCs, taken 1.8 years before starting antiretroviral therapy. These receptors all come from a man aged 45-65 years with HIV. The CDR3 runs from the conserved cysteine through the conserved F or W. The D gene is left open where the match is weak. The listing skips clone size in some rows; elsewhere it reads once, few, many or a size class.

clone size	V gene	J gene	D gene	CDR3 protein	CDR3 DNA
NA	TRBV18	TRBJ2-2	NA	CASSAIQGGELFF	TGTGCCAGCTCAGCCATACAGGGCGGGGAGCTGTTTTTT
NA	TRBV27	TRBJ2-3	NA	CASSYAVGPTAISQYF	TGTGCCAGCAGTTACGCGGTGGGGCCGACCGCGATCTCGCAGTATTTT
few	TRBV7-9	TRBJ2-7	NA	CASSPGTYEQYF	TGTGCCAGCAGCCCTGGAACCTACGAGCAGTACTTC
once	TRBV30	TRBJ1-5	NA	CAWRGLRKLSNQPQHF	TGTGCCTGGAGGGGCCTCAGGAAATTGAGCAATCAGCCCCAGCATTTT
NA	TRBV5-5	TRBJ2-3	NA	CASSFWTSTDTQYF	TGTGCCAGCAGCTTTTGGACTAGCACAGATACGCAGTATTTT
NA	TRBV28	TRBJ1-6	NA	CASSLPLQGPGSPLHF	TGTGCCAGCAGTTTACCCTTACAGGGACCGGGTTCACCCCTCCACTTT
NA	TRBV5-1	TRBJ2-3	NA	CASSAPSTDTQYF	TGCGCCAGCAGCGCACCAAGCACAGATACGCAGTATTTT
NA	TRBV29-1	TRBJ1-1	NA	CSVGVVGRRNTEAFF	TGCAGCGTTGGGGTGGTAGGCAGGCGGAACACTGAAGCTTTCTTT
once	TRBV7-8	TRBJ2-1	NA	CASSLQGGNTYNEQFF	TGTGCCAGCAGCTTACAGGGGGGGAACACCTACAATGAGCAGTTCTTC
NA	TRBV7-2	TRBJ1-3	TRBD1	CASSLDRNSGNTIYF	TGTGCCAGCAGCCTGGACAGGAACTCTGGAAACACCATATATTTT
NA	TRBV2	TRBJ1-2	NA	CARRSGGRNGYTF	TGTGCCAGGCGATCGGGGGGGCGTAATGGCTACACCTTC
NA	TRBV28	TRBJ2-7	NA	CASSSGSPYEQYF	TGTGCCAGCAGTTCGGGCAGCCCCTACGAGCAGTACTTC
NA	TRBV18	TRBJ1-6	NA	CASSPRGSSPLHF	TGTGCCAGCTCACCCAGGGGTAGTTCACCCCTCCACTTT
once	TRBV7-9	TRBJ1-1	NA	CASSLMHVPEAFF	TGTGCCAGCAGCTTAATGCATGTCCCTGAAGCTTTCTTT
NA	TRBV19	TRBJ2-1	TRBD2	CASSLSGVSYNEQFF	TGTGCCAGTAGTTTGAGCGGGGTATCCTACAATGAGCAGTTCTTC
NA	TRBV4-1	TRBJ1-2	NA	CASRRGQLELNYGYTF	TGCGCCAGCAGGAGGGGACAATTAGAACTAAACTATGGCTACACCTTC
NA	TRBV4-1	TRBJ1-1	TRBD1	CASSPPGTGSRGNTEAFF	TGCGCCAGCAGCCCCCCCGGGACAGGGTCGAGGGGGAACACTGAAGCTTTCTTT
NA	TRBV5-1	TRBJ2-5	NA	CASSLLGWVGETQYF	TGCGCCAGCAGCTTGTTGGGTTGGGTAGGGGAGACCCAGTACTTC
NA	TRBV5-1	TRBJ2-5	NA	CASSLVGPGEETQYF	TGCGCCAGCAGCCTGGTGGGTCCAGGGGAGGAGACCCAGTACTTC
once	TRBV5-1	TRBJ2-3	TRBD2	CASSLEPSGTTDTQYF	TGCGCCAGCAGCTTGGAGCCTAGCGGGACCACAGATACGCAGTATTTT
few	TRBV11-2	TRBJ2-2	NA	CASSVRGPGELFF	TGTGCCAGCAGCGTCAGGGGCCCCGGGGAGCTGTTTTTT
NA	TRBV6-5	TRBJ2-3	NA	CASSYLGPQNTQYF	TGTGCCAGCAGTTACCTGGGGCCTCAGAATACGCAGTATTTT
once	TRBV6-5	TRBJ1-2	NA	CASSYSSRGHYGYTF	TGTGCCAGCAGTTACTCGTCTAGGGGCCACTATGGCTACACCTTC
few	TRBV2	TRBJ1-2	NA	CASSLIPDGKGPNGYTF	TGTGCCAGCAGCCTAATCCCGGACGGAAAGGGCCCGAATGGCTACACCTTC
NA	TRBV5-4	TRBJ2-2	NA	CASSADPGSTGELFF	TGTGCCAGCAGCGCCGACCCAGGGTCCACCGGGGAGCTGTTTTTT
NA	TRBV28	TRBJ2-2	TRBD2	CASSLRRGDTGELFF	TGTGCCAGCAGTTTAAGGCGGGGGGACACCGGGGAGCTGTTTTTT
NA	TRBV18	TRBJ2-2	NA	CASSPTGFTGELFF	TGTGCCAGCTCACCGACAGGTTTTACCGGGGAGCTGTTTTTT
once	TRBV10-3	TRBJ2-5	NA	CAISAVQETQYF	TGTGCCATCAGCGCAGTTCAAGAGACCCAGTACTTC
once	TRBV30	TRBJ2-7	NA	CAWRPRDNSYEQYF	TGTGCCTGGCGTCCGCGGGACAACTCCTACGAGCAGTACTTC
NA	TRBV7-9	TRBJ2-1	NA	CASSLARPGDEQFF	TGTGCCAGCAGCCTAGCGCGCCCTGGGGATGAGCAGTTCTTC
once	TRBV18	TRBJ2-7	TRBD2	CASSLGLAGAYEQYF	TGTGCCAGCTCACTTGGACTAGCGGGAGCATACGAGCAGTACTTC
NA	TRBV27	TRBJ1-1	NA	CASSLRDGWNTEAFF	TGTGCCAGCAGTCTACGTGATGGGTGGAACACTGAAGCTTTCTTT
NA	TRBV29-1	TRBJ2-1	NA	CSVEERGRRGSYNEQFF	TGCAGCGTTGAAGAGCGCGGCCGGAGGGGCTCCTACAATGAGCAGTTCTTC
NA	TRBV7-2	TRBJ2-3	NA	CASSFRSGLTDTQYF	TGTGCCAGCAGCTTCAGAAGCGGCCTCACAGATACGCAGTATTTT
few	TRBV9	TRBJ1-6	NA	CASSVSGAGTNSPLHF	TGTGCCAGCAGCGTCTCTGGGGCAGGGACGAATTCACCCCTCCACTTT
NA	TRBV25-1	TRBJ2-1	TRBD1	CASSEFGTGVREQFF	TGTGCCAGCAGTGAATTCGGGACAGGGGTTCGGGAGCAGTTCTTC
NA	TRBV6-9	TRBJ2-7	NA	CASSYSPAEQYF	TGTGCCAGCAGTTATTCGCCAGCCGAGCAGTACTTC
NA	TRBV15	TRBJ1-1	NA	CATSVPGTVNTEAFF	TGTGCCACCAGCGTGCCCGGGACTGTGAACACTGAAGCTTTCTTT
NA	TRBV5-4	TRBJ1-2	TRBD1	CASSLSGQGGYGYTF	TGTGCCAGCAGCTTGTCCGGACAGGGTGGCTATGGCTACACCTTC
NA	TRBV5-4	TRBJ2-3	TRBD2	CASSLGLAGGNMVDTQYF	TGTGCCAGCAGCTTAGGACTAGCGGGAGGGAACATGGTGGATACGCAGTATTTT
NA	TRBV7-3	TRBJ1-2	NA	CASSLSSGAGGYTF	TGTGCCAGCAGCTTAAGTTCGGGGGCCGGTGGCTACACCTTC
NA	TRBV5-5	TRBJ2-3	NA	CASSSTASTDTQYF	TGTGCCAGCAGCTCGACAGCGTCCACAGATACGCAGTATTTT
NA	TRBV7-9	TRBJ2-5	NA	CASNHRQNQETQYF	TGTGCCAGCAACCACCGACAGAACCAAGAGACCCAGTACTTC
NA	TRBV19	TRBJ2-2	NA	CASSIRHTGELFF	TGTGCCAGTAGTATTAGGCACACCGGGGAGCTGTTTTTT
NA	TRBV27	TRBJ2-7	NA	CASSPGAYEQYF	TGTGCCAGCAGCCCAGGGGCCTACGAGCAGTACTTC